The next 8 T cell receptor beta chains were all read from a single sample in a study of regulatory T cells in long-lasting Graves disease. Arm-PCR of CDR3 regions with iRepertoire HTBI primers generated TCR beta libraries. MiXCR, run by TCRdb on the multiplex PCR reads, gives a single entry per CDR3 protein. The data show 300,000 to 350,000 distinct CDR3 sequences, with roughly a fifth seen just once and less than 35% held by the top ten. Indicated time point: persistent/refractory GD, antithyroid drugs over 5 years with positive TRAb. Preparation of the TCR library used RNA extracted from PBMCs. The sequencing here drew on peripheral blood mononuclear cells (PBMCs), taken when the disease was refractory, from a patient treated with antithyroid drugs. The receptor source for this set is a female donor with Graves disease.

Worth noting for this clonotype: This could be a read error, since a much larger clone is one nucleotide away. Since no conserved phenylalanine or tryptophan closes the CDR3, a read error is the likely cause. The chain links TRBV6-2 or TRBV6-3 to TRBJ1-4; D is possibly TRBD1 (5 bases). Trimming pared 2 bases from V and 5 bases from J, leaving 12 bases between. Germline-derived CDR1 and CDR2 are MNHEY and SVGEGT. The CDR3 extends over 15 amino acids. The CDR3 reads CASSYSAGGNEKLFS. The CDR3 region has the DNA TGTGCCAGCAGTTACAGTGCCGGGGGGAATGAAAAACTGTTTTCT.

The rearrangement links TRBV6-5 to TRBJ2-7; 10 bases line up with TRBD2. This CDR3 is built from 16 residues. Germline CDR1 is MNHEY and CDR2 is SVGAGI. V was pared by 2 bases and J by 1 base, with 5 bases of the junction left unmatched. CDR3 DNA: TGTGCCAGCAGTTACCCACTAGCGGGGAATTCCTACGAGCAGTACTTC. Translation gives CASSYPLAGNSYEQYF.

At least ten counts were recorded for this clonotype. The genes are TRBV11-2 and TRBJ2-7; 7 positions agree with TRBD1. Germline CDR1 reads SGHAT; CDR2 reads FQNNGV. Trimming cost V 5 bases and J 6 bases; bases outside gene matches: 7. This CDR3 spans 13 amino acids. CDR3 sequence reads: CASSIDRAAEQYF. The DNA for the CDR3 is TGTGCCAGCAGCATTGACAGGGCGGCCGAGCAGTACTTC.

This clonotype occurred many times. V is TRBV27 and J is TRBJ2-2; D call uncertain. Germline CDR1 is MNHEY and CDR2 is SMNVEV (reference sequence). This CDR3 has 14 amino acids. V gave up 3 bases and J gave up 1 base, with 6 bases separating them. The CDR3 reads CASSFEVNTGELFF. The CDR3 nucleotides read TGTGCCAGCAGTTTCGAAGTGAACACCGGGGAGCTGTTTTTT.

This clonotype was detected many times. The chain is built from TRBV11-2 and TRBJ2-5; D possibly uses TRBD1 or TRBD2 (5 bases each). V was shortened by 3 bases and J by 4 bases, with 21 bases between the two germline ends. CDR1 is SGHAT and CDR2 is FQNNGV in the germline V gene. The CDR3 has 17 residues. The CDR3 bases are TGTGCCAGCAGCTTGGGAGTCCTAGGGGCTTCGGGAGAGACCCAGTACTTC. Its protein is CASSLGVLGASGETQYF.

This clonotype was seen repeatedly, ten times or more. V is TRBV12-3 or TRBV12-4 and J is TRBJ2-2; 9 nucleotides align to TRBD1. V dropped 6 bases and J dropped 2; count of bases not matched to a gene: 7. This CDR3 contains 16 residues. Here the CDR3 DNA reads TGTGCCAGCAGGGGGGGGACAGGGAGAAACACCGGGGAGCTGTTTTTT. Translating gives CASRGGTGRNTGELFF.

The V gene is TRBV15, the J gene TRBJ1-2; D possibly corresponds to TRBD1 (5 bases). Deletions cut 1 base from V and 8 bases from J, with 17 bases between. CDR1 is LNHNV and CDR2 is YYDKDF in the germline V gene (reference sequence). The CDR3 is made up of 15 amino acids. CDR3 in DNA: TGTGCCACCAGCAGAGTGGATGGGGCGAGTCGGGGCTACACCTTC. It encodes CATSRVDGASRGYTF.

Many counts were recorded for this clonotype. The rearrangement uses TRBV2 and TRBJ2-2; possibly TRBD1 for D (6 bases). The CDR3 totals 15 residues. CDR1 SNHLY and CDR2 FYNNEI come from the germline V gene. The ends were cut back, 3 bases at V and 0 bases at J, with 8 bases in the middle. DNA of the CDR3: TGTGCCAGCAGTGATAGGACAGCGAACACCGGGGAGCTGTTTTTT. It codes for CASSDRTANTGELFF.